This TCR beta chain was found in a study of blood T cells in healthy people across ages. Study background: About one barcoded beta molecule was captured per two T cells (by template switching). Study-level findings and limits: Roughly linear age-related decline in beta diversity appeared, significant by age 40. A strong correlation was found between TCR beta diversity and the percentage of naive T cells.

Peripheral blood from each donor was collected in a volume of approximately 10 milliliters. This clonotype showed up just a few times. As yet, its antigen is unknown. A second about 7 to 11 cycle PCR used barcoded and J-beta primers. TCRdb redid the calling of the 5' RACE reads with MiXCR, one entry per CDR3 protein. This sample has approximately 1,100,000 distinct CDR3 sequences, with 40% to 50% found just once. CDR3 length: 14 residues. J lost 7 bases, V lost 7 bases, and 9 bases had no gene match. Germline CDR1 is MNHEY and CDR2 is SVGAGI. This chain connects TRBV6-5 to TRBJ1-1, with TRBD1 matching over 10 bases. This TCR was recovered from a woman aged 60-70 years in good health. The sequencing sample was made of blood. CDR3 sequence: CASTGRDRGYEAFF. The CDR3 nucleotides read TGTGCCAGCACTGGACGGGACAGGGGATATGAAGCTTTCTTT.